This T cell receptor beta chain came from a study of blood T cell repertoires in COVID-19. Study summary: Researchers got acute and convalescent COVID-19 samples from the United States, Italy and Spain.

Original processing notes: Reference gene primer amplification gave estimated nucleated cell counts. This table comes from immunoSEQ multiplex PCR, and its TCRdb copy is limited to in-frame clones, with some not included. That table gives V, J and clone size, and the DNA gave D and trimming. The profile shows a few hundred thousand clones, about 90% of them singletons. Source material: PBMCs or T cells enriched from blood (not recorded which). The sequence came from a woman in her 30s who had recovered from COVID-19.

The CDR3 is CASSSQVGRTGSYEQYF. For the CDR3, the DNA is TGTGCCAGCAGCTCCCAAGTTGGTAGGACAGGGAGCTACGAGCAGTACTTC. The chain links TRBV7-9 to TRBJ2-7; 8 bases line up with TRBD1. The length of the CDR3 is 17 residues. Germline trimming cut 4 bases from V and 3 bases from J; bases unmatched to any gene: 14. CDR1 SEHNR and CDR2 FQNEAQ come from the germline V gene (reference sequence).